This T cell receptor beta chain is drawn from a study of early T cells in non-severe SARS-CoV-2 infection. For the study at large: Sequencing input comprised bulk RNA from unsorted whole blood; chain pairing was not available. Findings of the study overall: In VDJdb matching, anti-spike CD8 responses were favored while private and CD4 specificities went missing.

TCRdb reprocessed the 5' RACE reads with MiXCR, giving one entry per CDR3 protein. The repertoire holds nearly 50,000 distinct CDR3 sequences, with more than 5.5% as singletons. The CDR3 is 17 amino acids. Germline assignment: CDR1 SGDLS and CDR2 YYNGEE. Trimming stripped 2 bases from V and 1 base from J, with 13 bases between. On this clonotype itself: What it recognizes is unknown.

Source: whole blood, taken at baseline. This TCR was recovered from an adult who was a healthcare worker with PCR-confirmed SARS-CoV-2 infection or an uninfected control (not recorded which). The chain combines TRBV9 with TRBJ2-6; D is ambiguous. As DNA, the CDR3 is TGTGCCAGCAGCGTGGATCTTAAACCGTCTGGGGCCAACGTCCTGACTTTC. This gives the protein CASSVDLKPSGANVLTF.